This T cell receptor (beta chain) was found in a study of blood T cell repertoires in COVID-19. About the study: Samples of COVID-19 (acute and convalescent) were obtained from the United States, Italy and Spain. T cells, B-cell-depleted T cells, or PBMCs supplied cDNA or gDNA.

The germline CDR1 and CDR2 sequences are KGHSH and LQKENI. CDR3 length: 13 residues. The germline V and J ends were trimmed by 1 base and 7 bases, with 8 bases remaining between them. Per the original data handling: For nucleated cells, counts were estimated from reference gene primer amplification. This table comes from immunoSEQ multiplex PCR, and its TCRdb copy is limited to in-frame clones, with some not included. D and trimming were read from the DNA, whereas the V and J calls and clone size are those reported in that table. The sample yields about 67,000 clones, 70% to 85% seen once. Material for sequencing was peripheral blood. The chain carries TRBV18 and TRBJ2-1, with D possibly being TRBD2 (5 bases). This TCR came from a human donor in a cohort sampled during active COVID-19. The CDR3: CASSPRRTNEQFF. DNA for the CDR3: TGTGCCAGCTCACCACGGAGGACGAATGAGCAGTTCTTC.